This T cell receptor (beta chain) was identified in a study of OX40 agonist ivuxolimab in advanced cancers. Study-wide results and caveats: Among some nonresponders, normalized T-cell clonal expansion was also low. Clonal expansion from baseline to week 6 occurred in both CD4+ and CD8+ T cells. In general, CD8+ T cells held more expanded clones than CD4+ did, on average.

CDR3 length: 15 amino acids. The germline CDR1 and CDR2 sequences are SGHRS and YFSETQ. The V gene lost 3 bases and the J gene lost 1 base, with 13 bases spanning the gap. The repertoire was sequenced with immunoSEQ multiplex PCR; TCRdb's copy has only in-frame clones and lacks some. The top ten hold around 0.94% of the sample, which has tens of thousands of clones, 86% seen once. With respect to this clone: The antigen remains undetermined.

The chain links TRBV5-1 to TRBJ1-1; D might be TRBD1 (6 bases). This clonotype was sampled from an adult with an advanced solid tumor such as melanoma, head and neck, liver or kidney cancer. This sample comprised CD4+ or CD8+ T cells sorted from blood, obtained in a trial of the OX40 agonist ivuxolimab. The CDR3 protein is CASSWTASTNTEAFF. The CDR3 bases are TGCGCCAGCAGCTGGACAGCTTCCACGAACACTGAAGCTTTCTTT.